This T cell receptor beta chain was observed in a study of control samples from healthy donors and cancer patients. Here immunoSEQ multiplex PCR was the method, and the copy in TCRdb shows in-frame clones only, minus some. The sample contains around 130,000 clones, 85% to 90% of which appear only once. Germline V gene lookup returns CDR1 SGHNT and CDR2 YYREEE (reference sequence). The CDR3 loop spans 14 amino acids. The V and J ends lost 4 bases and 4 bases, in that order; junction bases with no gene match: 7. The sample was PBMCs. The chain combines TRBV5-4 with TRBJ2-7, with 8 bases identical to TRBD1. This sequence was found in a man aged 50 or older with head and neck cancer. CDR3 sequence: CASSRQGSEYEQYF. For the CDR3, the DNA is TGTGCCAGCAGCCGACAGGGGTCGGAATACGAGCAGTACTTC.